The 23 T cell receptor beta chains reported below all come from one sample, sequenced in a study of blood T cell repertoires in COVID-19 (dated by TCRdb to 2018 to 2020). Receptors were amplified or captured by the immunoSEQ multiplex PCR assay. The clones in this table, taken by TCRdb from immuneACCESS, are in-frame only. Not every clone is retained; where verified, under half of the shortfall comes from an unresolved V gene, and the cause of the rest is unknown. Counted in this sample were around 99,000 clones; around 84% of them appeared once. The ten most abundant clones make up 6.5% to 10% of the sample. Sequencing was carried out using peripheral blood. These receptors were collected from a woman over 75 with active or convalescent COVID-19.

V and J are TRBV6-1 and TRBJ1-1; 7 bases agree with TRBD1. The CDR3 extends over 15 amino acids. V was pared by 3 bases and J by 4 bases, with 8 bases of the junction left unmatched. Germline CDR1 MNHNS, CDR2 SASEGT. The CDR3 region has the DNA TGTGCCAGCAGTGAGTCGCAGGCAGGGGGCACTGAAGCTTTCTTT. It translates to CASSESQAGGTEAFF.

This chain uses TRBV6-4 with TRBJ2-3; 12 nucleotides agree with TRBD2. The CDR3 contains 16 residues. CDR1 and CDR2 from the germline V gene are MRHNA and SNTAGT. V trimming: 6 bases; J trimming: 5 bases; junction bases outside the gene matches: 9. Here the CDR3 DNA reads TGTGCCAGCAGCAGACTAGCGGGAGTGGCTATAGATACGCAGTATTTT. Amino acids: CASSRLAGVAIDTQYF.

This clone showed up just once. The rearrangement joins TRBV5-4 to TRBJ2-5, with TRBD2 matching over 7 bases. CDR1 SGHNT and CDR2 YYREEE come from the germline V gene (reference sequence). This CDR3 has 16 residues. V was pared by 5 bases and J by 2 bases, with 12 bases of the junction left unmatched. The CDR3 reads CASRVGGLGKQETQYF. The CDR3 nucleotides are TGTGCCAGCAGGGTGGGAGGACTAGGGAAACAAGAGACCCAGTACTTC.

The genes are TRBV5-4 and TRBJ2-3; TRBD2 matches at 7 bases. The CDR3 consists of 15 residues. Germline V gene lookup returns CDR1 SGHNT and CDR2 YYREEE (reference sequence). The J segment lost 5 bases and the V segment lost 0 bases, leaving 6 bases of the junction unmatched. In nucleotides, the CDR3 is TGTGCCAGCAGCTTGGTGGGCGGGAGTGAAGATACGCAGTATTTT. Protein product: CASSLVGGSEDTQYF.

V gene TRBV3-1 (or the pseudogene TRBV3-2) combines with J gene TRBJ2-1; 12 bases are a match to TRBD2. The CDR3 runs 17 residues. With 3 bases clipped from V and 5 bases from J, the junction kept 8 bases outside the gene matches. Germline CDR1 is LGHDT and CDR2 is YNNKEL (reference sequence). CDR3 residues: CASSHLEGLAGHNEQFF. The CDR3 coding sequence is TGTGCCAGCAGCCACCTTGAGGGACTAGCGGGTCACAATGAGCAGTTCTTC.

Concerning this clone itself: This same CDR3 is encoded by further DNA sequences in the sample. The chain joins TRBV10-3 to TRBJ2-7; possible D gene TRBD2, 5 bases. Trimming took 4 bases from V and 1 from J, leaving 5 bases between them. This CDR3 is 12 amino acids long. Looked up from germline, CDR1 is ENHRY and CDR2 is SYGVKD. CDR3 DNA sequence: TGTGCCATCAGTGGGACTTCCTACGAGCAGTACTTC. It yields the protein CAISGTSYEQYF.

This clone was seen a single time. The rearrangement links TRBV3-1 (or the pseudogene TRBV3-2) to TRBJ1-2, with no clear D. Per the germline V gene, CDR1 is LGHDT and CDR2 is YNNKEL (reference sequence). The CDR3 loop spans 14 amino acids. Trimming cost V 1 base and J 8 bases, with 14 bases left between them. CDR3 nucleotide sequence: TGTGCCAGCAGCCAAGTAGGCGGAACTGGAGGCTACACCTTC. It translates to CASSQVGGTGGYTF.

The V and J genes are TRBV10-3 and TRBJ1-1; TRBD1 is a possible D gene (5 bases). Trimming stripped 3 bases from V and 5 bases from J, with 13 bases between. The CDR3 is made up of 14 amino acids. The germline CDR1 and CDR2 sequences are ENHRY and SYGVKD. The CDR3 is CAISEWKGATEAFF. The DNA of the CDR3 is TGTGCCATCAGTGAATGGAAAGGGGCTACTGAAGCTTTCTTT.

The rearrangement joins TRBV24-1 to TRBJ1-5; 7 bases align to TRBD1. The CDR3 is 14 amino acids. J lost 6 bases, V lost 5 bases, and 6 bases had no gene match. The germline V gene has CDR1 KGHDR and CDR2 SFDVKD. CDR3 coding DNA: TGTGCCACCAGTGTACAGGGGTCTGGTCAGCCCCAGCATTTT. Translated, it gives CATSVQGSGQPQHF.

In this sample, this clone turned up a few times. The chain couples TRBV6-1 to TRBJ2-1; tentative D call: TRBD1 (7 bases). V was pared by 2 bases and J by 7 bases, with 9 bases between. From germline, CDR1 is MNHNS and CDR2 SASEGT. The CDR3 contains 13 residues. The CDR3 coding sequence is TGTGCCAGCAGTGAACAGGGGGGAAATGAGCAGTTCTTC. Translation: CASSEQGGNEQFF.

The rearrangement joins TRBV21-1 to TRBJ2-7; TRBD2 is the table's D call and was not checked against the DNA. TRBV21-1 is a known pseudogene. This CDR3 has 16 residues. The DNA for the CDR3 is TGTGCCAGCAGCAAATTCGGACTTCGGGATTTTAACGAGCAGTACTTC. The encoded protein is CASSKFGLRDFNEQYF.

The genes are TRBV18 and TRBJ2-2, with D possibly matching TRBD2 (6 bases). CDR1 and CDR2 (germline): KGHSH, LQKENI. The CDR3 runs to 15 residues. Deletions cut 3 bases from V and 4 bases from J, with 12 bases between. The DNA for the CDR3 is TGTGCCAGCTCACCCCCCGGAGGGGCCACCGGGGAGCTGTTTTTT. This gives the protein CASSPPGGATGELFF.

The chain recombines TRBV28 with TRBJ2-7; D gene ambiguous. V lost 6 bases to trimming and J lost 1 base, with 13 bases between them. The CDR3 is made up of 14 amino acids. Germline assignment: CDR1 MDHEN and CDR2 SYDVKM. The CDR3 region has the DNA TGTGCCAGCAGCCGCCCCCCCCAGTCCTACGAGCAGTACTTC. The encoded protein is CASSRPPQSYEQYF.

This clone was recorded a few times. V usage is TRBV19 and J usage is TRBJ2-1, with 10 bases fitting TRBD2. With 10 bases clipped from V and 12 bases from J, the junction kept 24 bases outside the gene matches. Germline V gene lookup returns CDR1 LNHDA and CDR2 SQIVND (reference sequence). The CDR3 has 17 amino acids. CDR3 bases: TGTGCCACCACTGGACAGGTGGGACTAGCGTCCTCCGGAGGGCAGTTCTTC. Translated, it gives CATTGQVGLASSGGQFF.

The chain carries TRBV19 and TRBJ1-5, with 10 bases fitting TRBD1. This CDR3 region has 15 residues. The germline V gene has CDR1 LNHDA and CDR2 SQIVND (reference sequence). J gave up 7 bases and V 6 bases, and 9 bases lay outside the gene matches. CDR3 DNA: TGTGCCAGTAGCCGGGACAGGGGAGTACAGCAGCCCCAGCATTTT. The encoded protein is CASSRDRGVQQPQHF.

The chain uses TRBV28 and TRBJ2-1, with D tentatively TRBD2 (6 bases). The germline CDR1 and CDR2 sequences are MDHEN and SYDVKM. CDR3 length: 15 residues. V gave up 6 bases and J gave up 4 bases, with 16 bases separating them. The DNA of the CDR3 is TGTGCCAGCAGATGGTATAGCGGATATTACAATGAGCAGTTCTTC. Translated: CASRWYSGYYNEQFF.

V and J are TRBV27 and TRBJ2-3; no clear D gene. Germline V CDR1 and CDR2: MNHEY, SMNVEV (reference sequence). This CDR3 comprises 14 residues. Trimming pared 4 bases from V and 0 bases from J, leaving 8 bases between. CDR3 in DNA: TGTGCCAGCAGTTCGCGTACTAGCACAGATACGCAGTATTTT. Amino acids: CASSSRTSTDTQYF.

The chain employs TRBV10-3 and TRBJ2-6; D remains unclear. Trimming removed 3 bases from V and 0 bases from J, with 6 bases in between. The CDR3 is made up of 15 amino acids. Germline CDR1 reads ENHRY; CDR2 reads SYGVKD. CDR3 amino acids: CAISDVVSGANVLTF. The CDR3 nucleotides read TGTGCCATCAGTGACGTTGTCTCTGGGGCCAACGTCCTGACTTTC.

This chain connects TRBV5-3 to TRBJ1-3, with TRBD1 matching 9 bases. TRBV5-3 is sorted into the ORF group, with uncertain function. The CDR3 is 16 amino acids. Germline trimming cut 4 bases from V and 0 bases from J; bases unmatched to any gene: 5. The DNA of the CDR3 is TGTGCCAGAAGCAGCAAGGACAGGGGCTCTGGAAACACCATATATTTT. Translated, it gives CARSSKDRGSGNTIYF.

The rearrangement uses TRBV28 and TRBJ2-1, with TRBD2 matching over 15 bases. From germline, CDR1 is MDHEN and CDR2 SYDVKM. The length of the CDR3 is 16 residues. V lost 5 bases to trimming and J lost 8 bases; unmatched junction nucleotides: 7. The CDR3 region is CASSLRTSGRVYEQFF. CDR3 nucleotides: TGTGCCAGCAGTCTCCGGACTAGCGGGAGGGTTTATGAGCAGTTCTTC.

The chain uses TRBV18 and TRBJ2-5, with 8 bases identical to TRBD2. CDR3 length equals 14 residues. Germline CDR1 and CDR2: KGHSH and LQKENI. V dropped 3 bases and J dropped 5; count of bases not matched to a gene: 5. The CDR3 is CASSPRSGKETQYF. CDR3 in DNA: TGTGCCAGCTCACCGCGTAGCGGGAAGGAGACCCAGTACTTC.

V and J are TRBV5-4 and TRBJ1-3; D gene uncertain. The CDR3 has 15 amino acids. The germline gives CDR1 SGHNT, CDR2 YYREEE (reference sequence). V was pared by 4 bases and J by 4 bases, with 15 bases between. CDR3 protein: CASSLDFGPGNTIYF. As DNA, the CDR3 is TGTGCCAGCAGCCTGGATTTTGGGCCCGGAAACACCATATATTTT.

The chain joins TRBV2 to TRBJ1-2, with D tentatively TRBD1 (6 bases). This CDR3 spans 14 amino acids. Germline CDR1 reads SNHLY; CDR2 reads FYNNEI. V lost 6 bases, J lost 3 bases, and 14 bases lay in between. The CDR3 spells CASSTLSGDYGYTF. The CDR3 DNA reads TGTGCCAGCAGCACGCTTTCAGGGGACTATGGCTACACCTTC.